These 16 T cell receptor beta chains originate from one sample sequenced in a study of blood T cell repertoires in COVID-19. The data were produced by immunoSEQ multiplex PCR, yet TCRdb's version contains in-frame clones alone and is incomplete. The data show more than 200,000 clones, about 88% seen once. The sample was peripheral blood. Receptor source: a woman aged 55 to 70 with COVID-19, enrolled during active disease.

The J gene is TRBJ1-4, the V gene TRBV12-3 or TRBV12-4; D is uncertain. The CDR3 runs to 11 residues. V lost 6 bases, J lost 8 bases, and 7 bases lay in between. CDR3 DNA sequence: TGTGCCAGCAGACTAGCCGAAAAACTGTTTTTT. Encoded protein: CASRLAEKLFF.

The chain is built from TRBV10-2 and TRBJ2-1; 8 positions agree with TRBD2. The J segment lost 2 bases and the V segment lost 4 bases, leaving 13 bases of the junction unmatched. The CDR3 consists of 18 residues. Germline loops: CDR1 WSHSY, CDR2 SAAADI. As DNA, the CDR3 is TGCGCCAGCAGTGGCGAGACTAGCGCACATCACCCCTACAATGAGCAGTTCTTC. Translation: CASSGETSAHHPYNEQFF.

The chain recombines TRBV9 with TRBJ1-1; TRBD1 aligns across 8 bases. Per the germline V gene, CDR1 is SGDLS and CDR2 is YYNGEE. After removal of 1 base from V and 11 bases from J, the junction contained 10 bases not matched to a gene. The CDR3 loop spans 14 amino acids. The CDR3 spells CASSVKQGEGKAFF. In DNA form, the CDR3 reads TGTGCCAGCAGCGTAAAACAGGGGGAGGGGAAGGCTTTCTTT.

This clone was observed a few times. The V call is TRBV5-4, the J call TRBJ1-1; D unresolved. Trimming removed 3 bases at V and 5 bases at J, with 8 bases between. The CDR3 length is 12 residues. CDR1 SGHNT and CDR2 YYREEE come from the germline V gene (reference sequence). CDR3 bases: TGTGCCAGCAGCTCACAGCGGACTGAAGCTTTCTTT. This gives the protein CASSSQRTEAFF.

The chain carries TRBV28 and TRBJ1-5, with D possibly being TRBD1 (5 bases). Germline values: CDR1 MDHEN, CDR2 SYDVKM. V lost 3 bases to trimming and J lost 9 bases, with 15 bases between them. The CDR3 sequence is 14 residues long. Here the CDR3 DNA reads TGTGCCAGCAGTTTCTCCGACAGACCGGCGCCCCAGCATTTT. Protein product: CASSFSDRPAPQHF.

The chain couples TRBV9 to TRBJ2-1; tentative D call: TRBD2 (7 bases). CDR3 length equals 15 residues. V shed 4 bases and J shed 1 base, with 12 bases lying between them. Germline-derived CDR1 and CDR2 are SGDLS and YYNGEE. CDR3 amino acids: CASSRGRESYNEQFF. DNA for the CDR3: TGTGCCAGCAGCCGGGGGCGGGAGTCCTACAATGAGCAGTTCTTC.

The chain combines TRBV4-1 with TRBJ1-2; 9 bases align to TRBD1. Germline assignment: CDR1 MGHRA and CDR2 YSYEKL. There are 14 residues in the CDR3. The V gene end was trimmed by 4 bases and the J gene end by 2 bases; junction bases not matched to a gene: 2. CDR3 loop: CASSPGQGNYGYTF. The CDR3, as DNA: TGCGCCAGCAGCCCCGGACAGGGGAACTATGGCTACACCTTC.

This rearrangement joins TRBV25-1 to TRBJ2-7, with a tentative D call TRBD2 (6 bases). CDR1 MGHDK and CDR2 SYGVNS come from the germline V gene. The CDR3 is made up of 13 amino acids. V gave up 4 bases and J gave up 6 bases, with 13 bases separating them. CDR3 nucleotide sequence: TGTGCCAGCAGTGGCGGGATCCCCGCCGAGCAGTACTTC. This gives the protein CASSGGIPAEQYF.

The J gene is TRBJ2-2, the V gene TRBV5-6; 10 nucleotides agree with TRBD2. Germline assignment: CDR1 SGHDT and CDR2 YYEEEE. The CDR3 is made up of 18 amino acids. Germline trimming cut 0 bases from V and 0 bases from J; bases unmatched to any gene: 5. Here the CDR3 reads CASSLVRLAGANTGELFF. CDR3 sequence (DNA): TGTGCCAGCAGCTTGGTCCGACTAGCGGGCGCGAACACCGGGGAGCTGTTTTTT.

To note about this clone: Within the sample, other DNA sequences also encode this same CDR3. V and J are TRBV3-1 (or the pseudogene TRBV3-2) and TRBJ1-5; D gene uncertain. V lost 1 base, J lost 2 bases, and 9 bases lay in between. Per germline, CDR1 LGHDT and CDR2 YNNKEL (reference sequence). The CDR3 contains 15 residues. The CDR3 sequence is CASSQGPGGNQPQHF. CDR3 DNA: TGTGCCAGCAGCCAAGGACCCGGGGGCAATCAGCCCCAGCATTTT.

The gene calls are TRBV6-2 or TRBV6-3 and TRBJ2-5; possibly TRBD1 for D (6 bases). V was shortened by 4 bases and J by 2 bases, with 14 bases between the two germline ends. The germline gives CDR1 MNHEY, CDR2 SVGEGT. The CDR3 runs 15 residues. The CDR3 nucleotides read TGTGCCAGCAGTTTGGGGCAGGGGATTCAAGAGACCCAGTACTTC. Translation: CASSLGQGIQETQYF.

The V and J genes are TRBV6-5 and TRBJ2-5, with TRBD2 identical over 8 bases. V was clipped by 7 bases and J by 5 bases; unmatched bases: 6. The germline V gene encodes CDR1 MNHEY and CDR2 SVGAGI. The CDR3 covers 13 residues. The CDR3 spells CASTPGGAETQYF. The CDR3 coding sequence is TGTGCCAGCACCCCCGGGGGGGCCGAGACCCAGTACTTC.

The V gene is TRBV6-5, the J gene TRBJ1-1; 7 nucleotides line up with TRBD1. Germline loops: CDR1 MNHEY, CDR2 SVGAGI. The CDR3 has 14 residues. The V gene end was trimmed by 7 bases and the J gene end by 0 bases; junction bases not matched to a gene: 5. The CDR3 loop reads CASKSGTVNTEAFF. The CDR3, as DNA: TGTGCCAGCAAATCCGGGACAGTGAACACTGAAGCTTTCTTT.

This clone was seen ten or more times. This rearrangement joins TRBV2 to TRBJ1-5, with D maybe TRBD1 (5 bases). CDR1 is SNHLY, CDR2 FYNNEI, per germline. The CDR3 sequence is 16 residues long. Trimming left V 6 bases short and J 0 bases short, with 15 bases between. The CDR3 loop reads CASRAVQGLSNQPQHF. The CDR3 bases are TGTGCCAGCAGGGCTGTGCAGGGTCTTAGCAATCAGCCCCAGCATTTT.

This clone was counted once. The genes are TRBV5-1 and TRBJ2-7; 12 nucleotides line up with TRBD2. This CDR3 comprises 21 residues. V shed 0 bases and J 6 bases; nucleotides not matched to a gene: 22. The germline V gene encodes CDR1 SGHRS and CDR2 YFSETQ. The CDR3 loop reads CASSLGFGGLAGGPSAGEQYF. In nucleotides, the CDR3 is TGCGCCAGCAGCTTGGGATTTGGGGGGCTAGCGGGAGGGCCCTCCGCCGGCGAGCAGTACTTC.

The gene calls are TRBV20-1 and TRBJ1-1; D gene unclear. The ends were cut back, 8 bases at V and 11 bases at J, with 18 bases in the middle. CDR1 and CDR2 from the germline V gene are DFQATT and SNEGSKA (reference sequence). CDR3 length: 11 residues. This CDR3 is CSPRAPAGAFF. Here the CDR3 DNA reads TGCAGTCCACGGGCCCCCGCGGGGGCTTTCTTT.